This entry features one T cell receptor (beta chain) sequence. Antigen unknown. After isolation, RNA underwent reverse transcription to generate cDNA as the sequencing template. Assay used: immunoSEQ multiplex PCR; TCRdb lists only in-frame clones, some missing. The sample yields about 250,000 clones, 67% seen once. The data are from a study of CD8+ T cells in alopecia areata. From PBMCs, CD4+ and CD8+ T cells were sorted. Whole-study findings and limits: Scalp lesions, especially in alopecia totalis/universalis, had higher clonality than normal scalp.

This CDR3 has 16 amino acids. V was clipped by 3 bases and J by 4 bases; unmatched bases: 12. Germline V gives CDR1 GTSNPN, CDR2 SVGIG (reference sequence). This chain links TRBV30 with TRBJ2-1; 7 nucleotides align to TRBD1. The origin of this receptor is a human donor with alopecia areata. Sample: CD4+ T cells sorted from blood, taken at week 0. In DNA form, the CDR3 reads TGTGCCTGGAGAGAGCAGACAGGGAGAGGGTACAATGAGCAGTTCTTC. The encoded protein is CAWREQTGRGYNEQFF.